This T cell receptor beta chain was observed in a study of naive and memory T cell subsets. This clonotype was seen many times. As yet, its antigen is unknown. CDR3 length: 13 residues. Germline V lookup: CDR1 SGHTA, CDR2 FQGNSA. The V gene end was trimmed by 2 bases and the J gene end by 5 bases; junction bases not matched to a gene: 3. Ligated cDNA underwent four rounds of PCR with nested alpha and beta constant region primers and SP2. For blood and skin samples, reverse transcription used TCR alpha and beta constant primers. Each CDR3 protein is one row after TCRdb ran MiXCR on the UMI-ligation and nested PCR reads. The sample holds approximately 30,000 distinct CDR3 sequences, roughly 5.5% seen once. A UMI-containing oligonucleotide was joined by 3' ligation to the TCR cDNA template. Adult healthy volunteers gave 2.5 ml peripheral blood for whole-blood RNA. Reverse transcription used DNase-treated unsorted total RNA, aiming for about 1 to 1000 ng.

Overall study results and limits: This RNA-based method may be sensitive to activation-related transcript changes.

Sequenced input: blood. The TCR originated in an adult in good health. The chain links TRBV7-2 to TRBJ2-7; TRBD1 agrees at 7 bases. The CDR3 nucleotides are TGTGCCAGCAGCTTATACAGGGGACACGAGCAGTACTTC. It specifies CASSLYRGHEQYF. The full variable domain, in which reference TRBV7-2 and TRBJ2-7 provide the parts outside the CDR3, is GAGVSQSPSNKVTEKGKDVELRCDPISGHTALYWYRQSLGQGLEFLIYFQGNSAPDKSGLPSDRFSAERTGGSVSTLTIQRTQQEDSAVYLCASSLYRGHEQYFGPGTRLTVT.